This T cell receptor beta chain came from a study of blood T cells in healthy people across ages. Study results and caveats: Lack of knowledge of donor CMV status possibly confounded expanded clonotype changes.

Germline lookup yields CDR1 LGHNA and CDR2 YNFKEQ. The CDR3 is 16 amino acids. V was clipped by 2 bases and J by 1 base; unmatched bases: 5. Combining a sample-barcoded 5' primer with a J-beta primer mix, a second PCR ran for 7 to 11 cycles. TCRdb called the 5' RACE reads again in MiXCR, with one record for every CDR3 protein. Of around 1,500,000 distinct CDR3 sequences listed, about 43% are singletons. As to this clonotype: Its antigen remains unidentified.

Healthy Russian Caucasian donors spanned ages roughly 6 to 90 years. The chain is built from TRBV4-2 and TRBJ2-7; 10 bases line up with TRBD1. The sequence was collected from a woman under 30 in good health. The source material was blood. The CDR3 sequence is CASSQPPGQGSYEQYF. CDR3 DNA sequence: TGTGCCAGCAGCCAACCCCCGGGACAGGGGTCCTACGAGCAGTACTTC.